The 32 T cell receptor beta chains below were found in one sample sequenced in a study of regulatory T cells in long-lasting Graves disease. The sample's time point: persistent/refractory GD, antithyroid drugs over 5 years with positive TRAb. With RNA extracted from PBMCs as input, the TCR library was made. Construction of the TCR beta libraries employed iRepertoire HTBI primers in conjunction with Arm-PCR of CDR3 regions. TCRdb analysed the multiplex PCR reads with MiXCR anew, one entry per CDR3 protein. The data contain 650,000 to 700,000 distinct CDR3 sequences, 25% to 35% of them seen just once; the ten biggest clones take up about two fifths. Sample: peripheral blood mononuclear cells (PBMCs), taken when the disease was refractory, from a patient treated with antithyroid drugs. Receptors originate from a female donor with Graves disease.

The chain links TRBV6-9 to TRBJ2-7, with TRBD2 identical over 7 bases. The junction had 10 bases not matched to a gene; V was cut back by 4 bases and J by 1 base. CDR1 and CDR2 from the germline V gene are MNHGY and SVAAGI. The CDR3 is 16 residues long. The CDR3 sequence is CASSSYPSGQSYEQYF. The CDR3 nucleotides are TGTGCCAGCAGTTCCTACCCTAGCGGCCAATCCTACGAGCAGTACTTC.

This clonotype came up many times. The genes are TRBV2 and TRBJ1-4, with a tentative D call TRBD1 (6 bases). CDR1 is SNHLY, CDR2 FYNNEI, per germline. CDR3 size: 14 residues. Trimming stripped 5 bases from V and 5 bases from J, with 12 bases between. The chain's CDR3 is CASSPGQTNEKLFF. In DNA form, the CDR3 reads TGTGCCAGCAGTCCGGGACAAACGAATGAAAAACTGTTTTTT.

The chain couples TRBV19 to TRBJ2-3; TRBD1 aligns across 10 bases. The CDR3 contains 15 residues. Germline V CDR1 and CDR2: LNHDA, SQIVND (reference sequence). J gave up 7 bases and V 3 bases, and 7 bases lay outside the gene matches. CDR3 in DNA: TGTGCCAGTAGTATCGACAGGGGGCTTGGGTATACGCAGTATTTT. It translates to CASSIDRGLGYTQYF.

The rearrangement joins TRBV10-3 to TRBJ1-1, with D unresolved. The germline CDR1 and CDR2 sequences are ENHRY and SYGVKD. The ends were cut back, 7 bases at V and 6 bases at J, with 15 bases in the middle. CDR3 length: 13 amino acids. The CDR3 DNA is TGTGCCATCAAGGTCCAGACCCGAGCTGAAGCTTTCTTT. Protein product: CAIKVQTRAEAFF.

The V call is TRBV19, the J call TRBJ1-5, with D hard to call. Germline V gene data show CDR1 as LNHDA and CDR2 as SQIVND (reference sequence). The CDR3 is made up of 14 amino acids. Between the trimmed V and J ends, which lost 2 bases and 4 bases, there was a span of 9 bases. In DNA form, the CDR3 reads TGTGCCAGTAGTATACGGAACCATAATCAGCCCCAGCATTTT. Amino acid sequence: CASSIRNHNQPQHF.

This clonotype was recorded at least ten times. The CDR3 loop is CASTQYRGPNTGELFF. CDR3 coding DNA: TGTGCCAGCACCCAATACAGGGGGCCGAACACCGGGGAGCTGTTTTTT. This rearrangement joins TRBV12-3 or TRBV12-4 to TRBJ2-2, with 9 bases lining up with TRBD1. Germline trimming cut 7 bases from V and 0 bases from J; bases unmatched to any gene: 6. The CDR3 sequence is 16 residues long.

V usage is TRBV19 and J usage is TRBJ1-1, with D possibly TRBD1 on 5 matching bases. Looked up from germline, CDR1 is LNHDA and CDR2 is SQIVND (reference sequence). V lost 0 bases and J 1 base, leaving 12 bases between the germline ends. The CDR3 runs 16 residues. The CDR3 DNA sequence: TGTGCCAGTAGTATAGACCGGGGACTTCAGAACACTGAAGCTTTCTTT. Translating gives CASSIDRGLQNTEAFF.

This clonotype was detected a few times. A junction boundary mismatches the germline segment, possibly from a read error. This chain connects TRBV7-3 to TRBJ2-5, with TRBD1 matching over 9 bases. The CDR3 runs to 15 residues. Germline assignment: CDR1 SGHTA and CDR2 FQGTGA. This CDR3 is CASSYRDRVRETQYF. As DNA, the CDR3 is TGTGCCAGCAGCTACCGGGACAGGGTACGGGAGACCCAGTACTTT.

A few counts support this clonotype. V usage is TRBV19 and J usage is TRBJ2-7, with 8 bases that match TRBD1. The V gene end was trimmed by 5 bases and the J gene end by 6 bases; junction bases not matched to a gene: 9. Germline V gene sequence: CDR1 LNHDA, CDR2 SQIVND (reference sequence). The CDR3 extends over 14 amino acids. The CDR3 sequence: CASSYGQGKGEQYF. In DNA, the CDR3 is TGTGCCAGTAGTTACGGACAGGGAAAAGGCGAGCAGTACTTC.

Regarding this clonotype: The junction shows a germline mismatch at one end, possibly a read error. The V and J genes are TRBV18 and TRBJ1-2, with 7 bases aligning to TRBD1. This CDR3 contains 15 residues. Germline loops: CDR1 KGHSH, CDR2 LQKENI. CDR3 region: CASSPRDRANYGYTF. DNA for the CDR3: TGCGCCAGCAGCCCCAGGGACAGAGCTAACTATGGCTACACCTTC. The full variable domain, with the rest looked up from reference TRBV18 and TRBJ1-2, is NAGVMQNPRHLVRRRGQEARLRCSPMKGHSHVYWYRQLPEEGLKFMVYLQKENIIDESGMPKERFSAEFPKEGPSILRIQQVVRGDSAAYFCASSPRDRANYGYTFGSGTRLTVV.

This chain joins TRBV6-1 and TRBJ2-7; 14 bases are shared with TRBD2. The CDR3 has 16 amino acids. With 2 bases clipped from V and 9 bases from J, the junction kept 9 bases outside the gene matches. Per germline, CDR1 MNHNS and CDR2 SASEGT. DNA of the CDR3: TGTGCCAGCAGTGAATCCCCCGGGACTAGCGGGAGATGGCAGTACTTC. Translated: CASSESPGTSGRWQYF.

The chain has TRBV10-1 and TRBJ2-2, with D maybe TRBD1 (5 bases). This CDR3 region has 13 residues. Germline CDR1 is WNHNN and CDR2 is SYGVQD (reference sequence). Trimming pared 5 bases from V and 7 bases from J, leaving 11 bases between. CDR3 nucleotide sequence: TGCGCCAGCAGTTCCAGGGCAAACGGGGAGCTGTTTTTT. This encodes CASSSRANGELFF.

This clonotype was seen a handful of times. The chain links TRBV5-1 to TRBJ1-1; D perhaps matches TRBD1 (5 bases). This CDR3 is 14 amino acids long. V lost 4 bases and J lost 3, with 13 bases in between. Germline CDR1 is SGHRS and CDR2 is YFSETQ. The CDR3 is CASSPRARYTEAFF. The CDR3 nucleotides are TGCGCCAGCAGCCCCAGGGCACGATACACTGAAGCTTTCTTT.

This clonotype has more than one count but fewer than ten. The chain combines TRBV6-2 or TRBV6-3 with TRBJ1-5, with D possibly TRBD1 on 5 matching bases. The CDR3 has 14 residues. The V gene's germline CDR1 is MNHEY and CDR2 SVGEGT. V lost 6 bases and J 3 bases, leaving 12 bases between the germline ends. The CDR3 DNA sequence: TGTGCCAGCAGAGAGGGGACCCTCAATCAGCCCCAGCATTTT. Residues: CASREGTLNQPQHF.

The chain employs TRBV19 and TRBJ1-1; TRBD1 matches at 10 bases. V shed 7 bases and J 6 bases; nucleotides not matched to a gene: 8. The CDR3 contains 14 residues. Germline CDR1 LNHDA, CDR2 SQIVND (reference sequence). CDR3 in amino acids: CASTTGGVGPEAFF. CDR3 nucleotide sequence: TGTGCCAGTACGACAGGGGGCGTAGGGCCTGAAGCTTTCTTT.

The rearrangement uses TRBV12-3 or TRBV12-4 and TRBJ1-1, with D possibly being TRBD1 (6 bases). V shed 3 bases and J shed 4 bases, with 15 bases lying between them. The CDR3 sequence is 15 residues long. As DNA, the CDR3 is TGTGCCAGCAGTTTCAGGAAAGGGGGAGTCACTGAAGCTTTCTTT. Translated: CASSFRKGGVTEAFF.

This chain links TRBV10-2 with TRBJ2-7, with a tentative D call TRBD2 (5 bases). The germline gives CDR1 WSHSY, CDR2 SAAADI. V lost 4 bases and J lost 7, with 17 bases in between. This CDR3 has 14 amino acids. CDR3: CASSGGALEREQYF. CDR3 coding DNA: TGCGCCAGCAGTGGCGGAGCCCTAGAGCGGGAGCAGTACTTC.

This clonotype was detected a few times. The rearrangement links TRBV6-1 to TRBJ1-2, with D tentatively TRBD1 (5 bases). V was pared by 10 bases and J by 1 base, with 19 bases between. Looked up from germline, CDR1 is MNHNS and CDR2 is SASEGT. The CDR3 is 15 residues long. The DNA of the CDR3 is TGTGCCACAGAGGAGGGGAAGGAGGTTAACTATGGCTACACCTTC. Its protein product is CATEEGKEVNYGYTF.

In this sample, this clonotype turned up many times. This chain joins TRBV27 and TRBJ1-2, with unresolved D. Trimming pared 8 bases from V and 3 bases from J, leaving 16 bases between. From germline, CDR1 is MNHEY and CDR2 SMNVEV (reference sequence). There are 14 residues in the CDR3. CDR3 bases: TGTGCCAGCCGCCCCTGGGAGAAGGACTATGGCTACACCTTC. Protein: CASRPWEKDYGYTF.

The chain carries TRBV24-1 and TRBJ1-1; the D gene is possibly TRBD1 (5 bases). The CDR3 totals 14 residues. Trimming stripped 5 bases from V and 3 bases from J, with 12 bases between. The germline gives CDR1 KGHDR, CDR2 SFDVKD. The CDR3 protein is CATSGDSLDTEAFF. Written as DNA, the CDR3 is TGTGCCACCAGTGGCGACAGCTTGGACACTGAAGCTTTCTTT.

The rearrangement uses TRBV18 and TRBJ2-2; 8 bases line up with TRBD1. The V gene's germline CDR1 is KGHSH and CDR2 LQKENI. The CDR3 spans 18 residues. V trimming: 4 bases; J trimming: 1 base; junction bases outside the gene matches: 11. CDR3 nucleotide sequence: TGTGCCAGCTCACTTCGTTTTAAAGGACAGGGGAACACCGGGGAGCTGTTTTTT. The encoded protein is CASSLRFKGQGNTGELFF.

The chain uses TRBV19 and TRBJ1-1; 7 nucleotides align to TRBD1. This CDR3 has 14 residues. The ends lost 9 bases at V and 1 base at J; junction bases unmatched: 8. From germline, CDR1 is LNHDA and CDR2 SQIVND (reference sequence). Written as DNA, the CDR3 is TGTGCCAGCACTAAGGGACAGCAGAACACTGAAGCTTTCTTT. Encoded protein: CASTKGQQNTEAFF.

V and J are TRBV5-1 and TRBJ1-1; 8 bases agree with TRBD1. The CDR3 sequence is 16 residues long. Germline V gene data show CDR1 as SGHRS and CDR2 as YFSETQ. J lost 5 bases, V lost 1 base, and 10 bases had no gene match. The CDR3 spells CASSLMGQGARTEAFF. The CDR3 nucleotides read TGCGCCAGCAGCTTGATGGGGCAGGGGGCGCGAACTGAAGCTTTCTTT.

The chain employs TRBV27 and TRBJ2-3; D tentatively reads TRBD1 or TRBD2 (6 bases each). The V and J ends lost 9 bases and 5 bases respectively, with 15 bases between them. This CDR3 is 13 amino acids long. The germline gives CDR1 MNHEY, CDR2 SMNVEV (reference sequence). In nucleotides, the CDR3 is TGTGCCAGTAGAGGCGGGACAATAGATACGCAGTATTTT. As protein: CASRGGTIDTQYF.

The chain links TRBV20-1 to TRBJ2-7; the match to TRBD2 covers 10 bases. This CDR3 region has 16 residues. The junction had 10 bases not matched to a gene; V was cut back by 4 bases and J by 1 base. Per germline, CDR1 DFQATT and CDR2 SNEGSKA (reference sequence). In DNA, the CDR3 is TGCAGTGCTACCTCCCCAGCGGGAGGGCCGTCCTACGAGCAGTACTTC. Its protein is CSATSPAGGPSYEQYF.

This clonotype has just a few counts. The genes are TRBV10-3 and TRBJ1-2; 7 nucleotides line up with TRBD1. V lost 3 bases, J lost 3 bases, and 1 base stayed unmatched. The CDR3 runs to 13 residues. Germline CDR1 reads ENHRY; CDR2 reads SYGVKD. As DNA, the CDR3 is TGTGCCATCAGTGATGGGACAGACTATGGCTACACCTTC. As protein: CAISDGTDYGYTF.

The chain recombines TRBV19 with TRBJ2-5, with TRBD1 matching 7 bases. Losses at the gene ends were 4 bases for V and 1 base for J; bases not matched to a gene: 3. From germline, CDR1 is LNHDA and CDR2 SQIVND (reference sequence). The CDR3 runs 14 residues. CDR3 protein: CASSRQGIQETQYF. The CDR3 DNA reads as TGTGCCAGTAGTAGACAGGGAATCCAAGAGACCCAGTACTTC.

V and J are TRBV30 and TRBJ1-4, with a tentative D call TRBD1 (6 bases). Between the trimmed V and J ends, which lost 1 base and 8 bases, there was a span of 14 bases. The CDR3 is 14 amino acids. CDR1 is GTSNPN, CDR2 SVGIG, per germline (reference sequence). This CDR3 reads CAWSGPGHDEKLFF. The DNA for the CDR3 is TGTGCCTGGAGTGGGCCGGGACACGACGAAAAACTGTTTTTT.

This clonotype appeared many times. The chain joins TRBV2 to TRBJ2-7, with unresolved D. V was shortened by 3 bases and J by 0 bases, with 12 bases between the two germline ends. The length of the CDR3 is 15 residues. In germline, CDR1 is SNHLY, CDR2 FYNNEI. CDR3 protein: CASSEVGYSSYEQYF. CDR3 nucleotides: TGTGCCAGCAGTGAGGTGGGATACTCCTCCTACGAGCAGTACTTC.

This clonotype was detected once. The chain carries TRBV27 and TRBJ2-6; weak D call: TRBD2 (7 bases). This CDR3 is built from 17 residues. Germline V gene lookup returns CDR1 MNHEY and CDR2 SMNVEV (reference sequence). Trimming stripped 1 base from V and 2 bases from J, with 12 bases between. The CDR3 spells CASSLLGGLPGANVLTF. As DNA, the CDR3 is TGTGCCAGCAGTTTATTGGGGGGGCTTCCTGGGGCCAACGTCCTGACTTTC.

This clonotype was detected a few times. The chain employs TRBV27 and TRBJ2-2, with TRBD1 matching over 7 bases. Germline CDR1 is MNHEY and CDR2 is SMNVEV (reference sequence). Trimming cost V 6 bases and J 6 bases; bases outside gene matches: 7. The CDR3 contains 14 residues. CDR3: CASRTGMRAGELFF. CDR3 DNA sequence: TGTGCCAGCAGGACAGGGATGAGGGCCGGGGAGCTGTTTTTT.

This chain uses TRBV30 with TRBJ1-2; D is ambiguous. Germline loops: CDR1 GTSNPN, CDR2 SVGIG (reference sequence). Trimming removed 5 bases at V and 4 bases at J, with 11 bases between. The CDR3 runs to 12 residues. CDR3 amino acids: CAWGPSSYGYTF. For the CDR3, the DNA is TGTGCCTGGGGACCGAGCAGCTATGGCTACACCTTC.